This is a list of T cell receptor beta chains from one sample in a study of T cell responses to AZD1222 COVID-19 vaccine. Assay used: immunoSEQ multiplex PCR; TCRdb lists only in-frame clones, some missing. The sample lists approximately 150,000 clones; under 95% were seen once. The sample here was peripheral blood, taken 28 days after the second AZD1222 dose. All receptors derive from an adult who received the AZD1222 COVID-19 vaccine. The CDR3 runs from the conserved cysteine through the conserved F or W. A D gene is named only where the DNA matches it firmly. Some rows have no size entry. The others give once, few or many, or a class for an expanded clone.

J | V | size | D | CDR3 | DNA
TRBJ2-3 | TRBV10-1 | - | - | CASRREPGDTQYF | TGCGCCAGCAGACGGGAACCGGGGGATACGCAGTATTTT
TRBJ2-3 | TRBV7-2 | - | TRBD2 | CASSFSGVLGDTQYF | TGTGCCAGCAGCTTTAGCGGGGTCTTGGGAGATACGCAGTATTTT
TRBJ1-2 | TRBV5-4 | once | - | CASSLDREFYGYTF | TGTGCCAGCAGCTTGGACAGGGAATTCTATGGCTACACCTTC
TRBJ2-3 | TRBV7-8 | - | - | CASSLARGYTDTQYF | TGTGCCAGCAGCTTAGCACGGGGGTACACAGATACGCAGTATTTT
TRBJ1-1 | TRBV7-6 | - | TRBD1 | CASSLSPGQGVGNTEAFF | TGTGCCAGCAGCTTAAGTCCTGGGCAGGGGGTAGGGAACACTGAAGCTTTCTTT
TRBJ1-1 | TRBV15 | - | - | CATSSPSYMNTEAFF | TGTGCCACCAGCAGTCCCAGTTACATGAACACTGAAGCTTTCTTT
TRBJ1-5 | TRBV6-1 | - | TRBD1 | CASSEAPGQSYSNQPQHF | TGTGCCAGCAGTGAAGCGCCGGGACAGTCCTATAGCAATCAGCCCCAGCATTTT
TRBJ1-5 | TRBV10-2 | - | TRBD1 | CASSRGRDSYQPQHF | TGCGCCAGCAGCAGGGGCCGGGACAGCTATCAACCCCAGCATTTT
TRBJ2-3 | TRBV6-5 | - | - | CASSLNLVGTQYF | TGTGCCAGCAGTCTTAATCTAGTTGGTACGCAGTATTTT
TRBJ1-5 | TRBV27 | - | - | CASSLSRRGSEAAEPQHF | TGTGCCAGCAGTTTATCGAGGCGAGGGAGCGAGGCGGCAGAGCCCCAGCATTTT